This TCR beta chain was identified in a study of blood T cell repertoires in COVID-19. Study overall: PBMCs, B-cell-depleted T cells, or T cells were the source of the cDNA or gDNA that made up the material.

This clone was detected a few times. Unmatched junction bases numbered 2, after V lost 4 bases and J lost 0 bases. The length of the CDR3 is 15 residues. CDR1 and CDR2 from the germline V gene are SGHAT and FQNNGV. As processed by the authors: Cell counts per sample came from amplifying reference gene primers. Assay: immunoSEQ multiplex PCR; the TCRdb copy retains only in-frame clones and omits some. V and J calls and clone size follow that table, whereas D and trimming were derived from the DNA. The data contain roughly 190,000 clones, 75% to 95% of them seen just once; the ten biggest clones take up around 0.5%.

Sequencing input: peripheral blood. The clonotype was recovered from a man in his fifties or sixties with acute or convalescent COVID-19. The chain joins TRBV11-2 to TRBJ2-7; 11 positions agree with TRBD2. CDR3 sequence: CASSSTSGSSYEQYF. The CDR3 DNA is TGTGCCAGCAGCTCCACTAGCGGGAGCTCCTACGAGCAGTACTTC.